These T cell receptor beta chains were read from a single sample in a study of response to subunit inactivated influenza vaccine. TCRdb reprocessed the RT-PCR reads via MiXCR and lists one record per CDR3 protein. The sample lists about 160,000 distinct CDR3 sequences, approximately 10% occurring once. The specimen was non-naive T cells sorted from PBMCs, collected roughly 45 days after vaccination. The receptors were sampled from a middle-aged man who received an inactivated influenza vaccine. CDR3s include the opening cysteine and the closing phenylalanine or tryptophan. D genes are given only for firm matches. Clone size, where shown, is once, few, many, or a class for clones that have expanded.

J,V,size,D,CDR3,DNA
TRBJ2-5,TRBV20-1,many,NA,CSASTSARETQYF,TGCAGTGCTAGTACCTCTGCGCGGGAGACCCAGTACTTC
TRBJ2-1,TRBV28,NA,NA,CASSLSGGAGIEQFF,TGTGCCAGCAGTTTGTCGGGGGGCGCCGGGATTGAGCAGTTCTTC
TRBJ1-5,TRBV7-7,few,TRBD1,CASSSGQGQHQPQHF,TGTGCTAGCAGCTCCGGACAGGGTCAGCATCAGCCCCAGCATTTT
TRBJ1-3,TRBV18,many,NA,CASSPPMAGLSGNTIYF,TGTGCCAGCTCACCACCGATGGCGGGGCTCTCTGGAAACACCATATATTTT
TRBJ2-2,TRBV6-2/TRBV6-3,few,NA,CASSYSFLVATNTGELFF,TGTGCCAGCAGTTACTCGTTTCTGGTGGCCACGAACACCGGGGAGCTGTTTTTT
TRBJ1-1,TRBV5-6,NA,TRBD1,CASSMLQGRLTFF,TGTGCCAGCAGCATGCTACAGGGGAGGCTGACTTTCTTT
TRBJ2-1,TRBV9,many,NA,CASSVGLALEQFF,TGTGCCAGCAGCGTAGGGCTAGCTTTAGAGCAGTTCTTC
TRBJ2-1,TRBV20-1,NA,NA,CSGAKTGFYNEQFF,TGCAGTGGCGCGAAAACGGGGTTCTACAATGAGCAGTTCTTC
TRBJ2-3,TRBV7-2,NA,NA,CASSLVAGVGDTQYF,TGTGCCAGCAGCTTAGTGGCAGGGGTGGGAGATACGCAGTATTTT
TRBJ2-3,TRBV4-1,NA,NA,CASSQAGRTVYF,TGCGCCAGCAGCCAAGCGGGCCGGACGGTATATTTT
TRBJ1-1,TRBV2,many,NA,CASRLQVNTEAFF,TGTGCCAGCAGGCTACAGGTTAACACTGAAGCTTTCTTT
TRBJ2-5,TRBV7-2,few,NA,CASNSARGGGTQYF,TGTGCCAGCAACTCAGCCCGGGGAGGTGGGACCCAGTACTTC
TRBJ2-1,TRBV27,few,NA,CASSFVGSSYNEQFF,TGTGCCAGCAGTTTTGTGGGGAGCTCCTACAATGAGCAGTTCTTC
TRBJ2-7,TRBV6-1,NA,NA,CASSEYSGGTYEQYF,TGTGCCAGCAGTGAATATAGTGGCGGCACCTACGAGCAGTACTTC